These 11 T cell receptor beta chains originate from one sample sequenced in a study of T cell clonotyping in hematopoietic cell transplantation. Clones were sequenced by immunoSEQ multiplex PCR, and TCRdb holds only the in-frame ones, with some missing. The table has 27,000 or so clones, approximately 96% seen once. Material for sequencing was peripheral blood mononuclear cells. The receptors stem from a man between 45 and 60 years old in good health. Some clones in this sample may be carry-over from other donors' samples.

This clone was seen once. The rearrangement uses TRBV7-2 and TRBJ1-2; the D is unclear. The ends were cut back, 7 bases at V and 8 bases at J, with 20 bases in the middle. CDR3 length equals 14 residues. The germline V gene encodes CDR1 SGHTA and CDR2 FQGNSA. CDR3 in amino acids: CASTPGERSRGYTF. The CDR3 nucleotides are TGTGCCAGCACCCCCGGGGAAAGGTCGAGGGGCTACACCTTC.

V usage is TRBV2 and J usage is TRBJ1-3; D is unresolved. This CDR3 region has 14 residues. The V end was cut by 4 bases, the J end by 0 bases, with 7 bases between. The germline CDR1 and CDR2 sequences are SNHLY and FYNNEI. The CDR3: CASSVWASGNTIYF. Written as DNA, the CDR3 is TGTGCCAGCAGTGTGTGGGCCTCTGGAAACACCATATATTTT.

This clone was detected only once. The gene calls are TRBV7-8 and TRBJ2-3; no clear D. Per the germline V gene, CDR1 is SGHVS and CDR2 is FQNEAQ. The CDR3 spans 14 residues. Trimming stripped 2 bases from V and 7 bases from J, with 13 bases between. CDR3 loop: CASSLTSGVNTQYF. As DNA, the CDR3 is TGTGCCAGCAGCTTAACGTCTGGGGTAAATACGCAGTATTTT.

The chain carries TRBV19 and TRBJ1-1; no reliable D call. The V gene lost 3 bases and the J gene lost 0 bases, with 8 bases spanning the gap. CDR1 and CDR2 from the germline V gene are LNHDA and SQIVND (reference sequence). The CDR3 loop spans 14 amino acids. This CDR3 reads CASSIHKMNTEAFF. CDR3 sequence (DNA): TGTGCCAGTAGTATCCACAAGATGAACACTGAAGCTTTCTTT.

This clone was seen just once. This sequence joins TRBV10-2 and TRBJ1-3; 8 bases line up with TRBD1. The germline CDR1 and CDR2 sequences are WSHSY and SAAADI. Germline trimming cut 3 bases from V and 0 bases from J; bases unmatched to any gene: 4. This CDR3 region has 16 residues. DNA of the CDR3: TGCGCCAGCAGTGATGACAGGGGAGTCTCTGGAAACACCATATATTTT. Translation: CASSDDRGVSGNTIYF.

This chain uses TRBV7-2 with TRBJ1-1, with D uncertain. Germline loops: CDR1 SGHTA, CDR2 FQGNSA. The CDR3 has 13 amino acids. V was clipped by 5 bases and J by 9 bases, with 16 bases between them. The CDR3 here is CASSQDQSPKAFF. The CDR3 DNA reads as TGTGCCAGCAGCCAGGACCAAAGCCCTAAAGCTTTCTTT.

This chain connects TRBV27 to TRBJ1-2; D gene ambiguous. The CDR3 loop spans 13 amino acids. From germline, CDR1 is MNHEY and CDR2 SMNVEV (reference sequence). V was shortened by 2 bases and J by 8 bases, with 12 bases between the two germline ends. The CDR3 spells CASSLNPAGGYTF. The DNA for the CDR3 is TGTGCCAGCAGTTTAAACCCCGCGGGGGGCTACACCTTC.

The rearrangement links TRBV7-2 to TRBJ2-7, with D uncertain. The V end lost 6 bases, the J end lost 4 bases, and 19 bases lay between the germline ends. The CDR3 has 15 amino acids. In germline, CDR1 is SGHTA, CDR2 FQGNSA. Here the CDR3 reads CASSPDVAAVYEQYF. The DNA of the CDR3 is TGTGCCAGCAGTCCCGACGTGGCAGCAGTATACGAGCAGTACTTC. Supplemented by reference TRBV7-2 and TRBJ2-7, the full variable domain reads GAGVSQSPSNKVTEKGKDVELRCDPISGHTALYWYRQSLGQGLEFLIYFQGNSAPDKSGLPSDRFSAERTGGSVSTLTIQRTQQEDSAVYLCASSPDVAAVYEQYFGPGTRLTVT.

The CDR3 loop is CASREVSSTDTQYF. DNA of the CDR3: TGCGCCAGCAGGGAGGTTTCTAGCACAGATACGCAGTATTTT. This chain uses TRBV5-1 with TRBJ2-3, with D perhaps matching TRBD2 (5 bases). Trimming cost V 5 bases and J 0 bases, with 10 bases left between them. Germline CDR1 is SGHRS and CDR2 is YFSETQ. The length of the CDR3 is 14 residues.

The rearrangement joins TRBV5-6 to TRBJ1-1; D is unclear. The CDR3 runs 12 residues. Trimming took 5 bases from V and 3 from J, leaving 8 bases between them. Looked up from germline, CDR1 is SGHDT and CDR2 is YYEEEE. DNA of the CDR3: TGTGCCAGCAGTTTTGTCTACACTGAAGCTTTCTTT. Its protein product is CASSFVYTEAFF.

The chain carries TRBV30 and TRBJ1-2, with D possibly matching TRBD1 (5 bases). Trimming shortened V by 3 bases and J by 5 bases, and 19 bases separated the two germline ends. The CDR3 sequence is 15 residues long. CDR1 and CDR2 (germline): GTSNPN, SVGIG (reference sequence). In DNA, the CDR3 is TGTGCCTGGAGGTATCCAGGGTTAGCAGAGTATGGCTACACCTTC. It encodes CAWRYPGLAEYGYTF.